The text below deals with one T cell receptor beta chain. Its antigen is unidentified. PCR primers comprised 60 Vbeta and 13 Jbeta primers. Produced via immunoSEQ multiplex PCR; TCRdb's table is partial and in-frame only. This sample has 120,000 or so clones, with 81% found just once. Trimming shortened V by 5 bases and J by 0 bases, and 15 bases separated the two germline ends. Germline V gene lookup returns CDR1 SGHVS and CDR2 FQNEAQ. The CDR3 has 16 residues. These data belong to a study of cytomegalovirus exposure and HLA in healthy donors. Findings and limits, study-wide: Productive status was seen about 87% or about 30% of the time for most TCR beta V segments in an earlier analysis. In a later analysis, parvovirus B19, influenza, CMV and Epstein-Barr virus appeared linked to several top co-occurrence clusters.

This rearrangement joins TRBV7-8 to TRBJ2-3, with D perhaps TRBD1 (6 bases). This TCR derives from a man between 18 and 29 years old in good health and CMV-seronegative. The sequenced sample was PBMCs. In nucleotides, the CDR3 is TGTGCCAGCAGCCCAACCCAGGGGACGAGCACAGATACGCAGTATTTT. It specifies CASSPTQGTSTDTQYF.